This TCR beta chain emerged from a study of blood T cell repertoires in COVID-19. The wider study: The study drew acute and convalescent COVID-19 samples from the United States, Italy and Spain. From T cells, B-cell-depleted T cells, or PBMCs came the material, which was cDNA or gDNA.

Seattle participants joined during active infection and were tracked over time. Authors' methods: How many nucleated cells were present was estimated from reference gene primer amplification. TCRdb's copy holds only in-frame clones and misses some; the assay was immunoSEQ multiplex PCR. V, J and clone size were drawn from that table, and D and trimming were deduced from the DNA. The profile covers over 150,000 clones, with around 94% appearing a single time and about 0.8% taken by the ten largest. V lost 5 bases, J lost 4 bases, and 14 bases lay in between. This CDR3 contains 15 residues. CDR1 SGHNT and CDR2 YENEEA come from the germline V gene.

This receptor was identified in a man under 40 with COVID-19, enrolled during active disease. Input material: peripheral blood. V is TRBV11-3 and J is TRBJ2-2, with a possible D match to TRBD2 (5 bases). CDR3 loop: CASSPGVGGTGELFF. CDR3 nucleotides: TGTGCCAGCAGCCCCGGGGTTGGTGGCACCGGGGAGCTGTTTTTT.